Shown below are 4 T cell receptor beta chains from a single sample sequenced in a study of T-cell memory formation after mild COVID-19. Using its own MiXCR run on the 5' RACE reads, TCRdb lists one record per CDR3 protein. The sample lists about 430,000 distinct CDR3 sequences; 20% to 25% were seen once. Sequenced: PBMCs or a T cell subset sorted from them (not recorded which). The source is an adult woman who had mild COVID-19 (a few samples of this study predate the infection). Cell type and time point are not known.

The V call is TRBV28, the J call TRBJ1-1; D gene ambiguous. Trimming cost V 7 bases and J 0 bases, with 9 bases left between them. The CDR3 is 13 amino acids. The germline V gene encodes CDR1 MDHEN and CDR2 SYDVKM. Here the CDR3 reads CASIRALNTEAFF. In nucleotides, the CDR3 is TGTGCCAGCATTCGGGCGTTGAACACTGAAGCTTTCTTT.

The CDR3 loop is CASSFDGTKSSPLHF. The CDR3 nucleotides read TGCGCCAGCAGCTTTGACGGGACAAAAAGTTCACCCCTCCACTTT. The chain combines TRBV5-1 with TRBJ1-6; TRBD1 is a possible D gene (6 bases). Germline-derived CDR1 and CDR2 are SGHRS and YFSETQ. Between the trimmed V and J ends, which lost 2 bases and 9 bases, there was a span of 15 bases. This CDR3 comprises 15 residues.

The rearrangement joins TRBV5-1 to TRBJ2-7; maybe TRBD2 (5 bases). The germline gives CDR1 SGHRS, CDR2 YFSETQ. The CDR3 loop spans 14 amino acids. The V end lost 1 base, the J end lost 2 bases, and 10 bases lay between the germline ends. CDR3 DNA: TGCGCCAGCAGCTTGCGGGGAGTGGCCTACGAGCAGTACTTC. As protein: CASSLRGVAYEQYF.

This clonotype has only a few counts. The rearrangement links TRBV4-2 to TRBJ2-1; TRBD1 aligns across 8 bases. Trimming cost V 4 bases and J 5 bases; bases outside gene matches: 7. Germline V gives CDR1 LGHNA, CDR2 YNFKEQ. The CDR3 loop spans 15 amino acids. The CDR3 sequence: CASSPRRGQDNEQFF. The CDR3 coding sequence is TGTGCCAGCAGCCCGAGACGGGGACAGGACAATGAGCAGTTCTTC.